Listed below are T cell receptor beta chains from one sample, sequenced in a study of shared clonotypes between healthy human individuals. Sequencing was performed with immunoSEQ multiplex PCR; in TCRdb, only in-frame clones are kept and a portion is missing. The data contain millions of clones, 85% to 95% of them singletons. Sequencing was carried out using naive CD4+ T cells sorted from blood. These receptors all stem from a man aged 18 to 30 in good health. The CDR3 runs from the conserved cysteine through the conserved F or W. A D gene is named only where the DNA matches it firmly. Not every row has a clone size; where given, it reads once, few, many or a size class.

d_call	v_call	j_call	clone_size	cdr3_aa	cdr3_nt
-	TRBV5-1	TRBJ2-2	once	CASSTAGTVNTGELFF	TGCGCCAGCAGCACCGCGGGGACAGTGAACACCGGGGAGCTGTTTTTT
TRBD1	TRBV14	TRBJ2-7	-	CASSQLGTVSYEQYF	TGTGCCAGCAGCCAACTTGGGACAGTCTCCTACGAGCAGTACTTC
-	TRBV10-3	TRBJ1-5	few	CAISTGAGDSPQHF	TGTGCCATCAGCACCGGGGCCGGGGATTCGCCCCAGCATTTT
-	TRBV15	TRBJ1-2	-	CATSRVGTPDYGYTF	TGTGCCACCAGCAGGGTAGGGACTCCGGACTATGGCTACACCTTC
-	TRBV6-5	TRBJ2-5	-	CASSPPGAPETQYF	TGTGCCAGCAGCCCCCCGGGGGCGCCGGAGACCCAGTACTTC
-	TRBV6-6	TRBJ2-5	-	CASTRGGIQETQYF	TGTGCCAGCACCAGAGGGGGGATCCAAGAGACCCAGTACTTC
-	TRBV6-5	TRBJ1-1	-	CASSYGMSTEAFF	TGTGCCAGCAGTTATGGGATGAGCACTGAAGCTTTCTTT
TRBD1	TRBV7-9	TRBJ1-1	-	CASSLRDRLETFF	TGTGCCAGCAGCCTCCGGGACAGGTTAGAAACTTTCTTT
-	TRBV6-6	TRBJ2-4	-	CASSYWREATKNIQYF	TGTGCCAGCAGTTACTGGAGGGAAGCCACCAAAAACATTCAGTACTTC
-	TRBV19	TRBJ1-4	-	CASSKEATNEKLFF	TGTGCCAGTAGTAAGGAGGCAACTAATGAAAAACTGTTTTTT
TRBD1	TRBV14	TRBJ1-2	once	CASSHRTGRTDGYTF	TGTGCCAGCAGCCATCGGACAGGGAGGACGGATGGCTACACCTTC
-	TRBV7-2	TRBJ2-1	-	CASSPLGDSYNEQFF	TGTGCCAGCAGCCCGTTGGGGGACTCCTACAATGAGCAGTTCTTC
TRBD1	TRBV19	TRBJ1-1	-	CASSGDRENTEAFF	TGTGCCAGTAGCGGGGACAGGGAAAACACTGAAGCTTTCTTT
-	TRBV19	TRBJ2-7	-	CASSWNRVTYEQYF	TGTGCCAGTAGTTGGAATAGGGTTACCTACGAGCAGTACTTC